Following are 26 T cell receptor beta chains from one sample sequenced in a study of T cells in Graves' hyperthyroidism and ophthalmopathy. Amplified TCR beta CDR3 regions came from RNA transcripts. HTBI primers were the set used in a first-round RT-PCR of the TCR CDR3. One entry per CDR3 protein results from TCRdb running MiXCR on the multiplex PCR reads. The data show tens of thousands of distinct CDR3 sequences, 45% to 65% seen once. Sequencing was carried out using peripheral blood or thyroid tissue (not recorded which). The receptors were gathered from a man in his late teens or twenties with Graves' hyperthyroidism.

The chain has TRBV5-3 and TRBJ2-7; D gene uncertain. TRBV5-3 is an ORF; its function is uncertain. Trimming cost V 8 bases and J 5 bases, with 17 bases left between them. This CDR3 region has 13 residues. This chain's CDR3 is CASGYLWTDEQYF. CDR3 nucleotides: TGTGCCAGCGGCTACCTATGGACCGACGAGCAGTACTTC.

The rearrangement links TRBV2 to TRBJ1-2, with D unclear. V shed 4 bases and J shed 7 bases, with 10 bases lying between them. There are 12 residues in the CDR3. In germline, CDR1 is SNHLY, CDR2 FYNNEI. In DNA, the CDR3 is TGTGCCAGCAGTGCCAGGCGGGGTGGCTACACCTTC. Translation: CASSARRGGYTF.

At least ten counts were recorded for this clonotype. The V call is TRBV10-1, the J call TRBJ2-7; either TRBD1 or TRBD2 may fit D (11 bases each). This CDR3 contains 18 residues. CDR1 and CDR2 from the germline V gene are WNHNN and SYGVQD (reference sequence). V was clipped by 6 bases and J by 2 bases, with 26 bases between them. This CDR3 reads CASRGQGVTSGITYEQYF. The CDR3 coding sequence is TGCGCCAGCAGGGGACAGGGGGTGACTAGCGGGATTACCTACGAGCAGTACTTC.

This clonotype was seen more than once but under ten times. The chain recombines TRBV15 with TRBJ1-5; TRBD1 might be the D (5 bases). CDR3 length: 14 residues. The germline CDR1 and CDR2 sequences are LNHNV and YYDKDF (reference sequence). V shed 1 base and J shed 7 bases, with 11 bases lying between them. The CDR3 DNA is TGTGCCACCAGCAGAGGCAGGGTGCGACAGCCCCAGCATTTT. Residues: CATSRGRVRQPQHF.

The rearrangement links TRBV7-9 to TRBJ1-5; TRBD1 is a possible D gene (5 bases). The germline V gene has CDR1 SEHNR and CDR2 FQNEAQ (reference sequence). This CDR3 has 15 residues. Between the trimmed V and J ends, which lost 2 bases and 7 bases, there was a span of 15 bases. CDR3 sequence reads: CASSLSRGAGQPQHF. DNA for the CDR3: TGTGCCAGCAGCTTAAGTAGGGGCGCTGGACAGCCCCAGCATTTT.

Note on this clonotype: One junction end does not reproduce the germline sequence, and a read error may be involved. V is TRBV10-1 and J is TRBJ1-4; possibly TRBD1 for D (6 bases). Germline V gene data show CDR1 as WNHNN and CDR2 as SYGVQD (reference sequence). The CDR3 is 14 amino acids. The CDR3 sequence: CASSEGRGDEKLFF. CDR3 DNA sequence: TGTGCCAGCAGTGAGGGCAGGGGTGACGAAAAACTGTTTTTT.

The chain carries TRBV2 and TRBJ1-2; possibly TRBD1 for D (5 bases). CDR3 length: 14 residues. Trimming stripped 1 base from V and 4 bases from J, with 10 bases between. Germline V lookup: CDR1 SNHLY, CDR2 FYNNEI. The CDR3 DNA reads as TGTGCCAGCAGTGAAGAAACAGGCGGCTATGGCTACACCTTC. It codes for CASSEETGGYGYTF.

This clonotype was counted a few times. CDR3 nucleotide sequence: TGTGCCAGCAGCTTAGTGGGGGAGGGGAAGGGTAATCAGCCCCAGCATTTT. Translating it yields CASSLVGEGKGNQPQHF. This chain joins TRBV7-9 and TRBJ1-5; weak D call: TRBD1 (5 bases). The germline V gene encodes CDR1 SEHNR and CDR2 FQNEAQ (reference sequence). The CDR3 extends over 17 amino acids. Trimming shortened V by 1 base and J by 4 bases, and 17 bases separated the two germline ends.

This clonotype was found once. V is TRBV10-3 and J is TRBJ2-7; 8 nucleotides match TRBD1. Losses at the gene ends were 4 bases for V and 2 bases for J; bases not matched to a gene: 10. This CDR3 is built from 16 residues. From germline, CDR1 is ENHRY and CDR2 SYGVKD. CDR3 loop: CAISGQGRTGTYEQYF. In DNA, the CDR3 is TGTGCCATCAGTGGCCAGGGAAGGACAGGGACCTACGAGCAGTACTTC.

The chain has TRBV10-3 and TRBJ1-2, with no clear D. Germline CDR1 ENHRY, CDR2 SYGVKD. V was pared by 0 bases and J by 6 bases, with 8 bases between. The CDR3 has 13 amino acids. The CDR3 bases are TGTGCCATCAGTGAGTCGATGCCGGATGGCTACACCTTC. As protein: CAISESMPDGYTF.

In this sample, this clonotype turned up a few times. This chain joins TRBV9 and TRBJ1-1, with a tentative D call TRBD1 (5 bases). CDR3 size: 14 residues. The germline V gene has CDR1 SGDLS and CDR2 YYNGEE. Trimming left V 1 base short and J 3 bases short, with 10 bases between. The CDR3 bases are TGTGCCAGCAGCGTATCCAGGGTACACACTGAAGCTTTCTTT. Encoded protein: CASSVSRVHTEAFF. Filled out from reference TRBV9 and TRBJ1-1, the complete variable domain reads DSGVTQTPKHLITATGQRVTLRCSPRSGDLSVYWYQQSLDQGLQFLIQYYNGEERAKGNILERFSAQQFPDLHSELNLSSLELGDSALYFCASSVSRVHTEAFFGQGTRLTVV.

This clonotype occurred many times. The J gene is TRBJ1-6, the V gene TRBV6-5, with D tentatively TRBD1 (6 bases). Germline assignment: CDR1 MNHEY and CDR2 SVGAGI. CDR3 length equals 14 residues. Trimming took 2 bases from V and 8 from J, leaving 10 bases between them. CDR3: CASSYRGPYSPLHF. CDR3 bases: TGTGCCAGCAGTTACCGGGGGCCCTATTCACCCCTCCACTTT.

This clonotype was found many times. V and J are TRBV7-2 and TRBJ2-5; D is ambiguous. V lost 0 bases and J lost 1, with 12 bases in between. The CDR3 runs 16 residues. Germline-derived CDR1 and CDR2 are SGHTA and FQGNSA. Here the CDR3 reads CASSLAPRGGQETQYF. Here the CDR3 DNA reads TGTGCCAGCAGCTTAGCGCCGAGAGGCGGCCAAGAGACCCAGTACTTC.

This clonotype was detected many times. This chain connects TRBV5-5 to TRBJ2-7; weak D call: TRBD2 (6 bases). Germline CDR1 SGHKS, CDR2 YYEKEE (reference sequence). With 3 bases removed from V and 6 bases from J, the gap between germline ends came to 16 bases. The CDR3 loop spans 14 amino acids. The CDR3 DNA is TGTGCCAGCAGCTCCCGGCGGGGTTTTGGCGAGCAGTACTTC. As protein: CASSSRRGFGEQYF. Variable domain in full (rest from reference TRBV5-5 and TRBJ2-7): DAGVTQSPTHLIKTRGQQVTLRCSPISGHKSVSWYQQVLGQGPQFIFQYYEKEERGRGNFPDRFSARQFPNYSSELNVNALLLGDSALYLCASSSRRGFGEQYFGPGTRLTVT.

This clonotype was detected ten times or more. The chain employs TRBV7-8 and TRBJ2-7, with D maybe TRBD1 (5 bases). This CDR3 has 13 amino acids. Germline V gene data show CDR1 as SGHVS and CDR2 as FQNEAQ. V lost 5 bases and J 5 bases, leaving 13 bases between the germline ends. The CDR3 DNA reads TGTGCCAGCAGCGCCGGACACTCTAACGAGCAGTACTTC. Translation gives CASSAGHSNEQYF.

For the CDR3, the DNA is TGTGCCACCAGCCTACAGGATAAGCCCCAGCATTTT. Translation gives CATSLQDKPQHF. V is TRBV15 and J is TRBJ1-5; D perhaps matches TRBD1 (5 bases). The length of the CDR3 is 12 residues. V lost 5 bases and J lost 8, with 10 bases in between. CDR1 and CDR2 from the germline V gene are LNHNV and YYDKDF (reference sequence).

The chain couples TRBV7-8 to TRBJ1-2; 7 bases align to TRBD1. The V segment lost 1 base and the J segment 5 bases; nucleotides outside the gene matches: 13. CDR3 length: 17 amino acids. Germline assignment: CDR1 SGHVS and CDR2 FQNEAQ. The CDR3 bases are TGTGCCAGCAGCTTAGGGGTTCGGGACAGACCCCTTTATGGCTACACCTTC. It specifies CASSLGVRDRPLYGYTF.

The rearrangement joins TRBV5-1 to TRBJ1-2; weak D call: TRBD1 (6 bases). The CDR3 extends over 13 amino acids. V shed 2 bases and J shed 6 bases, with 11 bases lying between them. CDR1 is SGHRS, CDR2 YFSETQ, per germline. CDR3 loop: CASSFDRSDGYTF. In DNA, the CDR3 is TGCGCCAGCAGCTTTGACAGGTCTGATGGCTACACCTTC.

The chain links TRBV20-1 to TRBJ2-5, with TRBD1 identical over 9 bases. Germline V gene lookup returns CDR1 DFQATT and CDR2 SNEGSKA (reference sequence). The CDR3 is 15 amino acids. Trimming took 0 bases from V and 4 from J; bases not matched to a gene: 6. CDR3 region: CSAREGSTGGETQYF. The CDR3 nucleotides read TGCAGTGCTAGAGAGGGGTCGACAGGGGGAGAGACCCAGTACTTC.

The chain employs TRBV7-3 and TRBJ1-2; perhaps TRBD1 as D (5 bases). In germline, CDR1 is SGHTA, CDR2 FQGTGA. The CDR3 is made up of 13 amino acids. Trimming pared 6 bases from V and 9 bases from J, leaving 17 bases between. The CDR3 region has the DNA TGTGCCAGCAGTTTACGGGACGGCATTAGCTACACCTTC. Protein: CASSLRDGISYTF.

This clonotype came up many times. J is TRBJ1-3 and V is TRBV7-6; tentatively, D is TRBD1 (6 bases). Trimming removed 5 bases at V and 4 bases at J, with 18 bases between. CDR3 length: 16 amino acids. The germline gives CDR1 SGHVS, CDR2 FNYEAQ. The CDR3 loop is CASSLKDWGPGNTIYF. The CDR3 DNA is TGTGCCAGCAGCCTTAAAGATTGGGGGCCAGGAAACACCATATATTTT. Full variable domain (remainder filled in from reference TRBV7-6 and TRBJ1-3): GAGVSQSPRYKVTKRGQDVALRCDPISGHVSLYWYRQALGQGPEFLTYFNYEAQQDKSGLPNDRFSAERPEGSISTLTIQRTEQRDSAMYRCASSLKDWGPGNTIYFGEGSWLTVV.

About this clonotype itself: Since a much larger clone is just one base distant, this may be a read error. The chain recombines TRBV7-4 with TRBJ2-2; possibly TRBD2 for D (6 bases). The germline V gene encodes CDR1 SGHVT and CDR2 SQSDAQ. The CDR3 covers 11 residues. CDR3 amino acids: CASGRSGELSF. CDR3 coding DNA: TGTGCCAGCGGGAGGTCCGGGGAGCTGTCTTTT.

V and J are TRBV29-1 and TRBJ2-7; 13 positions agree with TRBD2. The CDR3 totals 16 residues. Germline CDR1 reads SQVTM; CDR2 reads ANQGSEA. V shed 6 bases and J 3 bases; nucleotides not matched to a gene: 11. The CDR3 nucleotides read TGCAGCGTGAGGCCCGGGACTAGCGGGAACTACTACGAGCAGTACTTC. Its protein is CSVRPGTSGNYYEQYF.

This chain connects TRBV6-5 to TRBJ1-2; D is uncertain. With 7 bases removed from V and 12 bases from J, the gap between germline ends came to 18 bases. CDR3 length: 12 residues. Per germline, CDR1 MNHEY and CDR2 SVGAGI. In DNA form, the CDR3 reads TGTGCCAGCAAGCAGAAAGTCTCTGGAAACACCTTC. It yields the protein CASKQKVSGNTF.

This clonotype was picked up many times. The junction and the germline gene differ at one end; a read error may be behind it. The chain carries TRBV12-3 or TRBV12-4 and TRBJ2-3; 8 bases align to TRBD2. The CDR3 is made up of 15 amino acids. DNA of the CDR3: TGTGCCAGCAGTGTAGCGGGGTTCCGCACAGATACGCAGTATTTT. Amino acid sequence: CASSVAGFRTDTQYF.

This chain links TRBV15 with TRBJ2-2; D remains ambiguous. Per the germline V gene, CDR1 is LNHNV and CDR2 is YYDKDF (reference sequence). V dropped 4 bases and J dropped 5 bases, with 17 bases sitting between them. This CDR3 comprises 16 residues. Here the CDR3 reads CATSTPGLTQTGELFF. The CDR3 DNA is TGTGCCACCAGCACACCCGGGTTAACACAGACCGGGGAGCTGTTTTTT.